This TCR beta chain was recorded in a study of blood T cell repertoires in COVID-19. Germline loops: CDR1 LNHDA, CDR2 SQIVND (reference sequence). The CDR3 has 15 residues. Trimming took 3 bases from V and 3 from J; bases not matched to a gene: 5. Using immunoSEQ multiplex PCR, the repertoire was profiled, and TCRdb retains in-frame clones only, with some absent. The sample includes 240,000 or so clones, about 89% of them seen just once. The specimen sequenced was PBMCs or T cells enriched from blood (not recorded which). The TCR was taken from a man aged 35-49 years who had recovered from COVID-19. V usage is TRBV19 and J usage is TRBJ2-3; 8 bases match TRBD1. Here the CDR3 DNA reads TGTGCCAGTAGTATGAGCAGGGGGCGGACAGATACGCAGTATTTT. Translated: CASSMSRGRTDTQYF.